This T cell receptor beta chain is drawn from a study of CD8 T cell repertoires and HIV-1 epitope variants. The table came from immunoSEQ multiplex PCR; TCRdb's copy has only in-frame clones and leaves some out. The sample contains under 100,000 clones, roughly 77% of which appear only once. The CDR3 totals 13 residues. Germline CDR1 and CDR2: LNHDA and SQIVND (reference sequence). The J segment lost 5 bases and the V segment lost 4 bases, leaving 2 bases of the junction unmatched. Sequences were obtained from uncultured baseline CD8+ T cells from peripheral blood mononuclear cells (PBMCs). This TCR derives from a male donor with HIV. V usage is TRBV19 and J usage is TRBJ1-2; 9 nucleotides align to TRBD1. The DNA of the CDR3 is TGTGCCAGTAGTAGGACAGGGGTATATGGCTACACCTTC. Translation gives CASSRTGVYGYTF.